Listed below are T cell receptor beta chains from one sample, sequenced in a study of shared clonotypes between healthy human individuals. Sequencing used immunoSEQ multiplex PCR; TCRdb keeps in-frame clones, though not all of them. Of roughly 1 million clones in the sample, more than 75% were seen once. Sequenced input: memory CD4+ T cells from PBMCs. These receptors all come from a man between 18 and 35 years old in good health. Some clones in this sample may be carry-over from other donors' samples. CDR3s include the opening cysteine and the closing phenylalanine or tryptophan. A D gene is named only where the DNA matches it firmly. Clone size is shown for a subset of rows, as once, few, many or a class of expanded clone.

clone size,D gene,J gene,V gene,CDR3 DNA,CDR3 protein
NA,NA,TRBJ1-1,TRBV6-5,TGTGCCAGCAGTTGGGGGCTGGGCACTGAAGCTTTCTTT,CASSWGLGTEAFF
NA,NA,TRBJ2-7,TRBV5-1,TGCGCCAGCAGCTTGGTTGCCAGCTCCTACGAGCAGTACTTC,CASSLVASSYEQYF
NA,NA,TRBJ2-5,TRBV20-1,TGCAGTGCTAGTTGGGAGACCCAGTACTTC,CSASWETQYF
NA,NA,TRBJ2-1,TRBV9,TGTGCCAGCAGCGTCGGGCTAGCGTCATACAATGAGCAGTTCTTC,CASSVGLASYNEQFF
NA,NA,TRBJ2-1,TRBV5-4,TGTGCCAGCAGCATAGGAGGGGGCACCTACAATGAGCAGTTCTTC,CASSIGGGTYNEQFF
NA,TRBD2,TRBJ2-7,TRBV5-1,TGCGCCAGCAGCCTGGGGGCGGGAGGATCCTACGAGCAGTACTTC,CASSLGAGGSYEQYF
NA,NA,TRBJ2-1,TRBV18,TGTGCCAGCTCACAGGGGATGGGCAATGAGCAGTTCTTC,CASSQGMGNEQFF
NA,NA,TRBJ1-2,TRBV6-5,TGTGCCAGCAGTTACTCGTACAGGACTAACTATGGCTACACCTTC,CASSYSYRTNYGYTF
NA,TRBD1,TRBJ1-4,TRBV7-9,TGTGCCAGCAGGTTCACAGGGGGACCAAATGAAAAACTGTTTTTT,CASRFTGGPNEKLFF
NA,NA,TRBJ2-5,TRBV18,TGTGCCAGCTCACCAGGAGGGCAGAGCCAAGAGACCCAGTACTTC,CASSPGGQSQETQYF
NA,NA,TRBJ1-1,TRBV9,TGTGCCAGCAGCGTAGGGGGCGCCCCTAAAAAGAACACTGAAGCTTTCTTT,CASSVGGAPKKNTEAFF
NA,NA,TRBJ1-1,TRBV9,TGTGCCAGCAGCGGAGCCCTCAGGGAAGCTTTCTTT,CASSGALREAFF
NA,TRBD1,TRBJ2-2,TRBV28,TGTGCCAGCAGCAACCCCCAGGGACAGACGAACACCGGGGAGCTGTTTTTT,CASSNPQGQTNTGELFF
NA,TRBD1,TRBJ1-2,TRBV7-2,TGTGCCAGCAGACCTAGGGACAGGGCCTATGGCTACACCTTC,CASRPRDRAYGYTF
NA,NA,TRBJ2-1,TRBV5-1,TGCGCCAGCAGCTGGGACACCCTCAATGAGCAGTTCTTC,CASSWDTLNEQFF
NA,NA,TRBJ1-1,TRBV7-3,TGTGCCAGCAGCTTAAGTTCCGGTTCCGCGAACACTGAAGCTTTCTTT,CASSLSSGSANTEAFF
NA,NA,TRBJ2-1,TRBV7-2,TGTGCCAGCAGCCCAGCGGCCGGGAGTGTTGAGCAGTTCTTC,CASSPAAGSVEQFF
NA,NA,TRBJ1-1,TRBV5-5,TGTGCCAGCAGCGGTGACCTGGATTCCGCTGAAGCTTTCTTT,CASSGDLDSAEAFF
NA,TRBD1,TRBJ1-2,TRBV2,TGTGCCAGCAGTGGGGGACAGGTTTTTAACTATGGCTACACCTTC,CASSGGQVFNYGYTF
few,NA,TRBJ2-5,TRBV7-2,TGTGCCAGCAGCTTAGACTACAGACAAGAGACCCAGTACTTC,CASSLDYRQETQYF
NA,TRBD2,TRBJ2-3,TRBV5-1,TGCGCCAGCAGAGGACTAGCGGGAGATACGCAGTATTTT,CASRGLAGDTQYF
NA,NA,TRBJ1-3,TRBV7-2,TGTGCCAGCAGCCCAGGACGCTGGGGAAACACCATATATTTT,CASSPGRWGNTIYF
NA,NA,TRBJ2-3,TRBV11-2,TGTGCCAGCAGCTTAGTCGGAGATACGCAGTATTTT,CASSLVGDTQYF
NA,TRBD2,TRBJ2-7,TRBV7-8,TGTGCCAGCAGCTCGGGAGGATACTTGGCGGGAGATCCCTACGAGCAGTACTTC,CASSSGGYLAGDPYEQYF
few,NA,TRBJ2-1,TRBV7-3,TGTGCCAGCAGCCTACCAGGCGGCAGCTCCTACAATGAGCAGTTCTTC,CASSLPGGSSYNEQFF
NA,NA,TRBJ2-1,TRBV5-4,TGTGCCAGCAGCCCTGGGGTTCTTTGGAATGAGCAGTTCTTC,CASSPGVLWNEQFF